The 5 T cell receptor beta chains below all came from one sample that was sequenced in a study of monozygotic twins with cystic fibrosis. Here immunoSEQ multiplex PCR was the method, and the copy in TCRdb shows in-frame clones only, minus some. The table has approximately 28,000 clones, around four fifths seen once. Sequences were obtained from blood. These TCRs come from a girl aged 2-15 years with cystic fibrosis.

This chain connects TRBV19 to TRBJ2-7; a possible D gene is TRBD2 (5 bases). CDR1 and CDR2 from the germline V gene are LNHDA and SQIVND (reference sequence). V lost 7 bases and J 2 bases, leaving 15 bases between the germline ends. The CDR3 is 14 amino acids. For the CDR3, the DNA is TGTGCCAGTAACGCCGGGGATTTAACCTACGAGCAGTACTTC. This sequence encodes CASNAGDLTYEQYF.

V is TRBV7-3 and J is TRBJ2-7; 9 bases fit TRBD2. With V trimmed by 0 bases and J by 3 bases, 0 bases remained unmatched. CDR3 length: 14 residues. Germline V CDR1 and CDR2: SGHTA, FQGTGA. The CDR3 is CASSLTSGSYEQYF. CDR3 bases: TGTGCCAGCAGCTTAACTAGCGGGAGCTACGAGCAGTACTTC. The whole variable domain, remainder taken from reference TRBV7-3 and TRBJ2-7, is GAGVSQTPSNKVTEKGKYVELRCDPISGHTALYWYRQSLGQGPEFLIYFQGTGAADDSGLPNDRFFAVRPEGSVSTLKIQRTERGDSAVYLCASSLTSGSYEQYFGPGTRLTVT.

The J gene is TRBJ1-1, the V gene TRBV21-1. TRBV21-1 is shown as a pseudogene. CDR3 length: 17 amino acids. CDR3 coding DNA: TGTGCCACCCCCCGTAACCAGCAGCAGTGGGCGGCAGCTGAAGCTTTCTTT. Encoded protein: CATPRNQQQWAAAEAFF.

Concerning this clone itself: At one of its ends the junction is not consistent with the germline gene, which may arise from a read error. The rearrangement joins TRBV19 to TRBJ1-2; D gene unclear. The CDR3 consists of 12 residues. In germline, CDR1 is LNHDA, CDR2 SQIVND (reference sequence). The CDR3 here is CASSQLNHGYTF. CDR3 nucleotides: TGTGCCAGTAGCCAACTTAACCATGGCTACACCTTC.

J is TRBJ2-2 and V is TRBV19, with a weak D call TRBD1 (6 bases). V lost 0 bases and J lost 5, with 10 bases in between. The CDR3 is 15 residues long. From germline, CDR1 is LNHDA and CDR2 SQIVND (reference sequence). The CDR3 sequence is CASSIEGAVTGELFF. In nucleotides, the CDR3 is TGTGCCAGTAGTATAGAGGGGGCAGTTACCGGGGAGCTGTTTTTT.